Detailed here is one T cell receptor (beta chain). Antigen unknown. There were TCR beta CDR3 regions amplified from RNA transcripts. The study used the HTBI primer set for a first-round RT-PCR of the TCR CDR3. TCRdb reprocessed the multiplex PCR reads with MiXCR, giving one entry per CDR3 protein. The table lists a few hundred thousand distinct CDR3 sequences, about 15% of them singletons. Criteria for exclusion of patients were uncontrolled infection, other autoimmune disease, pregnancy or lactation. This sample holds PBMCs from roughly 10 ml fresh peripheral blood. The CDR3 is made up of 17 amino acids. V was pared by 3 bases and J by 1 base, with 8 bases of the junction left unmatched. Germline V CDR1 and CDR2: SGDLS, YYNGEE. This entry comes from a study of T cells in Graves' hyperthyroidism and ophthalmopathy. Notes on the study in general: Among clonotypes expanded in thyroid above 0.001, most were also found in blood.

Sequences were obtained from blood. The clonotype originates from a woman between 18 and 29 years old with Graves' ophthalmopathy. V is TRBV9 and J is TRBJ2-2; 8 bases line up with TRBD1. The chain's CDR3 is CASSEAPGTGNTGELFF. CDR3 in DNA: TGTGCCAGCAGCGAAGCCCCGGGGACAGGGAACACCGGGGAGCTGTTTTTT.